The 3 T cell receptor beta chains listed next were all sequenced from one sample in a study of blood T cell repertoires in COVID-19. This table comes from immunoSEQ multiplex PCR, and its TCRdb copy is limited to in-frame clones, with some not included. The sample includes 200,000 to 250,000 clones, about 80% of them seen just once. Material: PBMCs or T cells enriched from blood (not recorded which). The receptors were gathered from a woman aged 40 to 50 who had been exposed to COVID-19.

The sample holds one count of this clone. This sequence joins TRBV7-2 and TRBJ1-1; possibly TRBD1 for D (5 bases). CDR1 and CDR2 (germline): SGHTA, FQGNSA. The CDR3 runs 17 residues. V dropped 5 bases and J dropped 1 base, with 20 bases sitting between them. This CDR3 is CASSPGGAVRANTEAFF. CDR3 sequence (DNA): TGTGCCAGCAGCCCGGGTGGGGCGGTCAGGGCGAACACTGAAGCTTTCTTT. Full variable domain (missing parts from reference TRBV7-2 and TRBJ1-1): GAGVSQSPSNKVTEKGKDVELRCDPISGHTALYWYRQSLGQGLEFLIYFQGNSAPDKSGLPSDRFSAERTGGSVSTLTIQRTQQEDSAVYLCASSPGGAVRANTEAFFGQGTRLTVV.

A remark on this clone: Since a much larger clone is just one base distant, this may be a read error. The chain recombines TRBV6-2 or TRBV6-3 with TRBJ2-2; TRBD2 aligns across 8 bases. The CDR3 extends over 16 amino acids. Germline values: CDR1 MNHEY, CDR2 SVGEGT. CDR3 protein: CARSSAGGGGTGELFF. The CDR3 nucleotides are TGTGCCCGCAGTTCTGCGGGGGGCGGGGGCACCGGGGAGCTGTTTTTT.

The CDR3 DNA is TGTGCCAGCAGTTACTCGTCGGGGTCCCCTAACTATGGCTACACCTTC. The encoded protein is CASSYSSGSPNYGYTF. The chain recombines TRBV6-5 with TRBJ1-2; no clear D gene. The V gene's germline CDR1 is MNHEY and CDR2 SVGAGI. CDR3 size: 16 residues. Trimming stripped 0 bases from V and 0 bases from J, with 11 bases between.